Below, 27 T cell receptor beta chains from the same sample are listed, as sequenced in a study of blood T cell repertoires in COVID-19. The method was immunoSEQ multiplex PCR; TCRdb's version includes in-frame clones alone and lacks a portion of them. Seen here are some 65,000 clones, under 95% observed once, and the top ten hold 2.9%. Input material: peripheral blood. These receptors originate from a man in his sixties or seventies with active COVID-19.

J is TRBJ2-7 and V is TRBV18; 7 nucleotides match TRBD1. There are 16 residues in the CDR3. V was clipped by 4 bases and J by 0 bases; unmatched bases: 9. Per the germline V gene, CDR1 is KGHSH and CDR2 is LQKENI. CDR3 coding DNA: TGTGCCAGCTCACTGTCTCGGGACAGAGCCTCCTACGAGCAGTACTTC. Protein product: CASSLSRDRASYEQYF.

The chain employs TRBV5-4 and TRBJ2-5; a weak D match, TRBD2 (7 bases). The V end lost 1 base, the J end lost 5 bases, and 15 bases lay between the germline ends. The CDR3 length is 15 residues. Germline CDR1 SGHNT, CDR2 YYREEE (reference sequence). Here the CDR3 reads CASSLTRGDTETQYF. The CDR3 DNA reads as TGTGCCAGCAGCTTGACTCGGGGGGACACGGAGACCCAGTACTTC.

The count of this clone is one. This chain joins TRBV5-4 and TRBJ2-1, with unresolved D. Trimming shortened V by 2 bases and J by 8 bases, and 11 bases separated the two germline ends. CDR1 and CDR2 (germline): SGHNT, YYREEE (reference sequence). The CDR3 extends over 13 amino acids. The CDR3: CASSFRSRDEQFF. In DNA, the CDR3 is TGTGCCAGCAGCTTCCGGTCCCGGGATGAGCAGTTCTTC.

This clone was seen more than once but under ten times. The rearrangement links TRBV5-5 to TRBJ1-5; D call uncertain. Trimming removed 2 bases at V and 2 bases at J, with 8 bases between. This CDR3 spans 14 amino acids. The V gene's germline CDR1 is SGHKS and CDR2 YYEKEE (reference sequence). DNA for the CDR3: TGTGCCAGCAGCTTCTCAGGTGGCAATCAGCCCCAGCATTTT. Its protein product is CASSFSGGNQPQHF.

This chain links TRBV19 with TRBJ2-1; 10 nucleotides match TRBD2. Looked up from germline, CDR1 is LNHDA and CDR2 is SQIVND (reference sequence). The J segment lost 7 bases and the V segment lost 4 bases, leaving 10 bases of the junction unmatched. The CDR3 has 16 residues. CDR3 sequence: CASSKLLAGGVNEQFF. The DNA for the CDR3 is TGTGCCAGTAGTAAATTGTTAGCGGGGGGCGTGAATGAGCAGTTCTTC.

The chain couples TRBV5-6 to TRBJ2-2; tentative D call: TRBD2 (6 bases). Deletions cut 1 base from V and 3 bases from J, with 10 bases between. The germline V gene encodes CDR1 SGHDT and CDR2 YYEEEE. The CDR3 extends over 15 amino acids. The chain's CDR3 is CASSLPGTYTGELFF. DNA for the CDR3: TGTGCCAGCAGCTTGCCCGGGACTTACACCGGGGAGCTGTTTTTT.

The rearrangement links TRBV9 to TRBJ2-7; 9 positions agree with TRBD2. V shed 3 bases and J 3 bases; nucleotides not matched to a gene: 7. CDR1 SGDLS and CDR2 YYNGEE come from the germline V gene. This CDR3 comprises 15 residues. The CDR3 here is CASSAATSGIYEQYF. The CDR3 coding sequence is TGTGCCAGCAGCGCAGCGACTAGCGGTATCTACGAGCAGTACTTC.

This chain links TRBV6-6 with TRBJ1-5; D is perhaps TRBD1 (5 bases). V was cut by 7 bases and J by 1 base, with 14 bases left in between. The CDR3 is 15 amino acids. Germline V CDR1 and CDR2: MNHNY, SVGAGI (reference sequence). CDR3: CASMRGGESNQPQHF. CDR3 in DNA: TGTGCCAGCATGCGGGGCGGGGAAAGCAATCAGCCCCAGCATTTT.

The CDR3 bases are TGTGCAAGTCGCTTAGCGCGACTAGCGGGGGCGCGGTACCAAGAGACCCAGTACTTC. Its translation: CASRLARLAGARYQETQYF. The chain recombines TRBV12-2 with TRBJ2-5; the D call of TRBD2 is as the table states it, not checked on the DNA. TRBV12-2 constitutes a pseudogene. The CDR3 runs to 19 residues.

The chain is built from TRBV5-4 and TRBJ2-6, with a weak D call TRBD1 (6 bases). Trimming stripped 4 bases from V and 2 bases from J, with 10 bases between. Looked up from germline, CDR1 is SGHNT and CDR2 is YYREEE (reference sequence). CDR3 length equals 15 residues. The CDR3 DNA sequence: TGTGCCAGCAGCGAGGACAGTACTGGGGCCAACGTCCTGACTTTC. Protein product: CASSEDSTGANVLTF.

J is TRBJ2-2 and V is TRBV11-2; D is perhaps TRBD2 (5 bases). The ends were cut back, 5 bases at V and 2 bases at J, with 9 bases in the middle. CDR3 size: 14 residues. Per germline, CDR1 SGHAT and CDR2 FQNNGV. CDR3 region: CASSLDFNTGELFF. The CDR3 DNA sequence: TGTGCCAGCAGCCTGGACTTTAACACCGGGGAGCTGTTTTTT.

The genes are TRBV28 and TRBJ2-1; 11 nucleotides line up with TRBD2. The CDR3 runs 17 residues. V lost 7 bases to trimming and J lost 3 bases; unmatched junction nucleotides: 11. The germline V gene encodes CDR1 MDHEN and CDR2 SYDVKM. The CDR3 reads CASTLRATSGNYNEQFF. DNA for the CDR3: TGTGCCAGCACACTCCGCGCGACTAGCGGGAACTACAATGAGCAGTTCTTC.

This chain connects TRBV28 to TRBJ2-2, with D perhaps TRBD1 (5 bases). The CDR3 covers 16 residues. Germline-derived CDR1 and CDR2 are MDHEN and SYDVKM. V was shortened by 7 bases and J by 4 bases, with 19 bases between the two germline ends. The CDR3 loop reads CASTQGGAGRTGELFF. The CDR3 coding sequence is TGTGCCAGCACCCAGGGTGGCGCAGGACGCACCGGGGAGCTGTTTTTT.

The chain links TRBV12-3 or TRBV12-4 to TRBJ1-1, with a tentative D call TRBD1 (6 bases). V lost 6 bases and J 2 bases, leaving 10 bases between the germline ends. This CDR3 comprises 13 residues. In DNA, the CDR3 is TGTGCCAGCAGACGGACAGTAAACACTGAAGCTTTCTTT. Translated: CASRRTVNTEAFF.

V is TRBV7-2 and J is TRBJ2-3; a possible D gene is TRBD2 (5 bases). V was clipped by 4 bases and J by 4 bases, with 9 bases between them. CDR1 is SGHTA, CDR2 FQGNSA, per germline. This CDR3 contains 13 residues. For the CDR3, the DNA is TGTGCCAGCAGCTGGACTGGACCAGATACGCAGTATTTT. Its translation is CASSWTGPDTQYF.

This clone was counted once. The rearrangement links TRBV10-3 to TRBJ1-3, with TRBD1 identical over 7 bases. Germline trimming cut 3 bases from V and 1 base from J; bases unmatched to any gene: 3. The CDR3 runs 15 residues. The germline CDR1 and CDR2 sequences are ENHRY and SYGVKD. The CDR3 sequence is CAISDRGRSGNTIYF. The CDR3 nucleotides are TGTGCCATCAGTGACAGGGGGAGGTCTGGAAACACCATATATTTT.

This chain uses TRBV20-1 with TRBJ2-5, with a weak D call TRBD1 (5 bases). Trimming took 6 bases from V and 4 from J, leaving 6 bases between them. The CDR3 covers 10 residues. CDR1 and CDR2 from the germline V gene are DFQATT and SNEGSKA (reference sequence). The CDR3: CSAQGETQYF. CDR3 nucleotide sequence: TGCAGTGCCCAGGGAGAGACCCAGTACTTC.

In the case of this clone: Other DNA sequences from this sample encode an identical CDR3 as well. V and J are TRBV18 and TRBJ2-7; 7 bases are a match to TRBD1. CDR3 length: 13 amino acids. CDR1 is KGHSH and CDR2 is LQKENI in the germline V gene. Trimming took 3 bases from V and 4 from J; bases not matched to a gene: 3. CDR3 in amino acids: CASSPPTGYEQYF. The CDR3 DNA is TGTGCCAGCTCACCGCCGACAGGGTACGAGCAGTACTTC.

The CDR3, as DNA: TGTGCCAGCAGCTTAGGTCAGATGAGCGGACAAGAGACCCAGTACTTC. The encoded protein is CASSLGQMSGQETQYF. This chain joins TRBV7-9 and TRBJ2-5, with a tentative D call TRBD2 (5 bases). Trimming stripped 1 base from V and 2 bases from J, with 14 bases between. The CDR3 length is 16 residues. Looked up from germline, CDR1 is SEHNR and CDR2 is FQNEAQ (reference sequence).

This chain connects TRBV7-8 to TRBJ1-4; tentative D call: TRBD1 (6 bases). V lost 7 bases and J 8 bases, leaving 17 bases between the germline ends. This CDR3 is built from 14 residues. The V gene's germline CDR1 is SGHVS and CDR2 FQNEAQ. For the CDR3, the DNA is TGTGCCAGCATCCCCGGACAGTGGGGCGAAAAACTGTTTTTT. This encodes CASIPGQWGEKLFF.

The rearrangement uses TRBV9 and TRBJ1-2; 7 nucleotides line up with TRBD1. J was trimmed by 5 bases and V by 0 bases; bases with no gene match: 10. Per the germline V gene, CDR1 is SGDLS and CDR2 is YYNGEE. This CDR3 has 16 residues. CDR3: CASSVGGGAMWYGYTF. CDR3 nucleotides: TGTGCCAGCAGCGTAGGAGGGGGCGCGATGTGGTATGGCTACACCTTC. Based on the CDR3 plus reference TRBV9 and TRBJ1-2, the full variable domain is DSGVTQTPKHLITATGQRVTLRCSPRSGDLSVYWYQQSLDQGLQFLIQYYNGEERAKGNILERFSAQQFPDLHSELNLSSLELGDSALYFCASSVGGGAMWYGYTFGSGTRLTVV.

The chain joins TRBV14 to TRBJ1-2, with TRBD1 matching over 8 bases. The CDR3 contains 12 residues. Germline CDR1 SGHDN, CDR2 FVKESK. The V segment lost 3 bases and the J segment 8 bases; nucleotides outside the gene matches: 2. The CDR3 sequence is CASSQDRVGYTF. The CDR3, as DNA: TGTGCCAGCAGCCAGGACAGGGTCGGCTACACCTTC.

CDR3 in DNA: TGTGCCAGCAGCCAAGCCCCATTCTCTGGAAACACCATATATTTT. It specifies CASSQAPFSGNTIYF. The chain links TRBV14 to TRBJ1-3; no firm D call. The CDR3 runs to 15 residues. Germline-derived CDR1 and CDR2 are SGHDN and FVKESK. The germline V and J ends were trimmed by 1 base and 0 bases, with 7 bases remaining between them.

The CDR3 here is CASSVVGTTGELFF. The CDR3 coding sequence is TGTGCCAGCAGCGTGGTGGGCACCACCGGGGAGCTGTTTTTT. The rearrangement links TRBV9 to TRBJ2-2; the D is unclear. Germline V CDR1 and CDR2: SGDLS, YYNGEE. V lost 2 bases, J lost 4 bases, and 9 bases lay in between. The CDR3 consists of 14 residues.

The chain links TRBV24-1 to TRBJ1-2; the D gene is possibly TRBD1 (6 bases). The CDR3 is 16 amino acids. V lost 4 bases to trimming and J lost 8 bases, with 22 bases between them. Per the germline V gene, CDR1 is KGHDR and CDR2 is SFDVKD. The CDR3 nucleotides read TGTGCCACCAGTGACCCTAACCGACAGGCGGTGGACGGCTACACCTTC. Its translation: CATSDPNRQAVDGYTF.

This chain connects TRBV5-1 to TRBJ2-5; possible D gene TRBD2, 5 bases. Trimming took 4 bases from V and 0 from J, leaving 13 bases between them. The length of the CDR3 is 15 residues. The germline gives CDR1 SGHRS, CDR2 YFSETQ. Here the CDR3 reads CASSATSGYQETQYF. In DNA, the CDR3 is TGCGCCAGCAGCGCTACCTCGGGGTACCAAGAGACCCAGTACTTC.

The chain has TRBV10-3 and TRBJ1-3; D gene unclear. Germline V CDR1 and CDR2: ENHRY, SYGVKD. V was clipped by 6 bases and J by 9 bases, with 9 bases between them. CDR3 length: 11 amino acids. CDR3 protein: CAIRIGITIYF. DNA for the CDR3: TGTGCCATCAGGATCGGGATCACCATATATTTT.